Below are 5 T cell receptor beta chains sequenced from a single sample in a study of neurological immune-mediated disorders. TCRdb reanalysed the 5' RACE reads using MiXCR and keeps one entry per CDR3 protein. The table has around 130,000 distinct CDR3 sequences, more than 2.5% seen once; the top ten hold over 1%. Sequenced input: PBMCs. The receptors were gathered from a woman aged 25 to 39 with multiple sclerosis.

Ten or more counts support this clonotype. This chain joins TRBV6-5 and TRBJ2-2; 10 bases fit TRBD2. With V trimmed by 8 bases and J by 5 bases, 8 bases remained unmatched. The CDR3 extends over 15 amino acids. CDR1 and CDR2 (germline): MNHEY, SVGAGI. The CDR3 protein is CASRRGLATTGELFF. CDR3 sequence (DNA): TGTGCCAGCCGGCGGGGACTAGCGACTACCGGGGAGCTGTTTTTT.

This clonotype has ten or more counts. The rearrangement joins TRBV20-1 to TRBJ1-1, with D perhaps matching TRBD1 (6 bases). Germline loops: CDR1 DFQATT, CDR2 SNEGSKA (reference sequence). Between the trimmed V and J ends, which lost 5 bases and 6 bases, there was a span of 16 bases. The CDR3 spans 13 residues. The CDR3: CSASRGKGAEAFF. Written as DNA, the CDR3 is TGCAGTGCTTCTAGGGGGAAGGGGGCTGAAGCTTTCTTT.

The sample holds many counts of this clonotype. The genes are TRBV7-2 and TRBJ2-5, with D tentatively TRBD2 (5 bases). The germline CDR1 and CDR2 sequences are SGHTA and FQGNSA. Trimming removed 5 bases at V and 5 bases at J, with 18 bases between. This CDR3 is 15 amino acids long. DNA of the CDR3: TGTGCCAGCAGCCCACAGAGGGCGTTGTTGGAGACCCAGTACTTC. This translates into CASSPQRALLETQYF.

At least ten counts were recorded for this clonotype. V usage is TRBV5-4 and J usage is TRBJ2-1, with TRBD1 matching over 10 bases. Germline CDR1 SGHNT, CDR2 YYREEE (reference sequence). CDR3 length: 14 amino acids. V was clipped by 4 bases and J by 5 bases; unmatched bases: 3. This CDR3 reads CASSRDRGNNEQFF. The CDR3 DNA reads as TGTGCCAGCAGCCGGGACAGGGGTAACAATGAGCAGTTCTTC.

This clonotype has at least ten counts. CDR3 coding DNA: TGCAGTGCTAGAGGGGCAGGGGTCGGAAAACTGTTTTTT. It encodes CSARGAGVGKLFF. J is TRBJ1-4 and V is TRBV20-1; the D gene is possibly TRBD1 (6 bases). CDR3 length: 13 amino acids. Trimming left V 1 base short and J 10 bases short, with 13 bases between. Germline CDR1 and CDR2: DFQATT and SNEGSKA (reference sequence).